This T cell receptor beta chain stems from a study of OX40 agonist ivuxolimab in advanced cancers. Across the study: Earlier anti-PD-1, anti-PD-L1 or anti-CTLA-4 therapy was permitted; over 35% had received some. Whole-study results and caveats: Clonal expansion by week 6 occurred in CD4+ and CD8+ blood T cells (at 0.1 to 3.0 mg/kg). A proportion of nonresponders additionally exhibited low normalized T-cell clonal expansion.

Blood sampling took place at baseline, cycle 4 day 1, and cycle 7 day 1. Data came from immunoSEQ multiplex PCR; TCRdb stores just in-frame clones and leaves some out. The sample contains roughly 48,000 clones, 83% of which appear only once. Turning to this clone: Its target is unknown.

Deletions cut 1 base from V and 1 base from J, with 8 bases between. The CDR3 sequence is 14 residues long. CDR1 and CDR2 (germline): SGHRS, YFSETQ. The sequenced sample was CD4+ or CD8+ T cells sorted from blood, obtained in a trial of the OX40 agonist ivuxolimab. This receptor was obtained from an adult with an advanced solid tumor such as melanoma, head and neck, liver or kidney cancer. The chain joins TRBV5-1 to TRBJ1-1; no firm D call. DNA of the CDR3: TGCGCCAGCAGCTTGTACAGCCAGAACACTGAAGCTTTCTTT. Amino acid sequence: CASSLYSQNTEAFF.